This TCR beta chain was retrieved from a study of technical replicates of blood from a handful of donors. CDR3 size: 11 residues. This clone was counted between two and nine times. TCRdb's copy holds only in-frame clones and misses some; the assay was immunoSEQ multiplex PCR. The sample carries more than 90,000 clones, nearly 97% recorded once. Sequences were obtained from T cells isolated from PBMCs. The sequence came from a human donor in good health. This chain uses TRBV21-1 with TRBJ2-2; the DNA was not compared with TRBD2, the D call given in the table. TRBV21-1 is a listed pseudogene. The CDR3 protein is CASIRVGELFF. CDR3 bases: TGTGCCAGCATACGAGTCGGGGAGCTGTTTTTT.